This T cell receptor (beta chain) originates from a study of Ad26.COV2.S vaccination and SARS-CoV-2 variants (TCRdb year 2021). About the full investigation: Vaccine-arm donors came from COV1001, a multicentre, randomized, double-blind, placebo-controlled phase I-IIa trial of Ad26.COV2.S in healthy adults. Dosing of Ad26.COV2.S was intramuscular, at either 5x10^10 or 1x10^11 viral particles, delivered as one shot or as two shots spaced 56 days apart. Investigators did not know the trial group allocation while performing experiments and assessing outcomes. TCRbeta repertoire sequencing served as the tool for gauging how specific and how broad the SARS-CoV-2-reactive T cell receptors were following Ad26.COV2.S vaccination. The TCR-sequenced set comprised approximately 30 samples: some 19 Ad26.COV2.S vaccine recipients, 5 placebo recipients and 8 SARS-CoV-2 convalescent individuals. Trial participants were randomized into five groups of five: low-dose or high-dose Ad26.COV2.S given once or twice, or placebo on both occasions.

TCRbeta CDR3 regions were sequenced with the immunoSEQ Assay. After extraction, genomic DNA underwent amplification by bias-controlled multiplex PCR, followed by high-throughput sequencing. As for how the authors treated the data: To quantify the absolute abundance of every unique TCRbeta CDR3 region, sequences were collapsed and filtered. T cell fraction was estimated by normalizing TCRbeta template counts to usable DNA, with usable DNA measured through amplification of reference genes found in all nucleated cells. Repertoire TCRs were annotated as SARS-CoV-2-specific by exact matching of V gene, CDR3 amino acid sequence and J gene to a known reactive TCR set. The reference SARS-CoV-2 TCR set was obtained from MIRA and was filtered for enrichment in COVID-19-positive ImmuneCODE repertoires, whereby public or cross-reactive TCRs were removed. Using the MIRA antigens, annotated TCRs were further analysed by specific ORF or by position within an ORF. Breadth was defined as annotated unique rearrangements over total unique productive rearrangements; depth was the summed frequency of those rearrangements. Two-sided Wilcoxon rank-sum tests were used to compare TCR breadth between groups. The table comes from immuneACCESS by way of TCRdb, which keeps in-frame sequences with V and J called. Part of the clones is missing from these tables; in studies checked, under half for an unresolved V gene and the rest for unknown reasons. V and J calls and clone size follow that table, whereas D and trimming were derived from the DNA. This sample comprises a few hundred thousand clones, roughly 84% of them detected only once. The biggest ten clones account for roughly 3.1% of the sample.

CDR1 is given as MNHEY and CDR2 as SVGAGI, both from the germline V gene. V loses 6 bases of germline sequence and J loses 4 bases, and the interval between the two ends is 15 bases. From its cysteine to its phenylalanine, the CDR3 spans 14 amino acids. Only the CDR3 region is kept as DNA, spanning 42 bases read in frame from base 1. As to this clone: Its antigen remains unidentified. Base qualities are not recorded, but no much larger clone differs from it by a single base.

General study outcomes and caveats: Ad26.COV2.S recipients had higher spike-specific TCR breadth than placebo recipients (P = 0.0014). The study was not powered for comparison of responses between vaccine doses or regimens. After vaccination, substantial breadth of spike-specific CD8+ and CD4+ T cell responses was reported. Vaccine and placebo recipients had similar non-spike TCR breadth, a finding consistent with the vaccine containing only spike. According to the authors, total T cell responses may have been underestimated by the TCR breadth and depth analyses.

This sample's treatment or condition label indicates: some 19 received Ad26.COV2.S at low or high dose, single or two shots; roughly 5 received placebo; per-sample allocation not given. For vaccine and placebo recipients, repertoires were sequenced using samples collected on day 63 after the first injection. Cohort 1b enrolled 25 adults aged 18-55 years at a single site in Boston, USA, between 29 July and 7 August 2020. Ad26.COV2.S was a replication-incompetent adenovirus type 26 vector expressing a prefusion-stabilized SARS-CoV-2 spike protein from the original Wuhan strain. The rearrangement joined TRBV6-5 to TRBJ1-2, with the D segment identity uncertain. The receptor was isolated from a person between 18 and 65 years old who received the Ad26.COV2.S COVID-19 vaccine or a placebo. This specimen was peripheral blood, taken in a trial of Ad26.COV2.S vaccine versus placebo. The nucleotide sequence is given as TGTGCCAGCAGCCCACCGGCCAAATTCTATGGCTACACCTTC. It is translated as CASSPPAKFYGYTF.